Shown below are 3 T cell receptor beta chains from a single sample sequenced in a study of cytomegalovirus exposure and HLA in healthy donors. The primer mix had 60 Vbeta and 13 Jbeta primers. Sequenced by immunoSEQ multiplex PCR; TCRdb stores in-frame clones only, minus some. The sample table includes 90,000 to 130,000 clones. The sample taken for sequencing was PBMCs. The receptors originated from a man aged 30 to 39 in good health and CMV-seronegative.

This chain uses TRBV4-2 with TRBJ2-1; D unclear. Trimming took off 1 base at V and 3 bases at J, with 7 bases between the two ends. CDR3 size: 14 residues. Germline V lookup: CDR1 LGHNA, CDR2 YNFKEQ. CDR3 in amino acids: CASSQVPSYNEQFF. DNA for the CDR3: TGTGCCAGCAGCCAAGTGCCTAGCTACAATGAGCAGTTCTTC.

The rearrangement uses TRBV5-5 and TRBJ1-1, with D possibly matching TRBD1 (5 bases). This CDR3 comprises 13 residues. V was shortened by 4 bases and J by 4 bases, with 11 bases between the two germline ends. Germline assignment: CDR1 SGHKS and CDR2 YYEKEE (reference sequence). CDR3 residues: CASSPIGATEAFF. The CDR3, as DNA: TGTGCCAGCAGCCCAATAGGGGCCACTGAAGCTTTCTTT.

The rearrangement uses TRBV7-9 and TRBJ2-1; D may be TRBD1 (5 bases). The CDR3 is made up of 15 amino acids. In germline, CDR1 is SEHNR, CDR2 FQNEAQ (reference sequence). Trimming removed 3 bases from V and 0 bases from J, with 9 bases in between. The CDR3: CASSLGRYSYNEQFF. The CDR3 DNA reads TGTGCCAGCAGCTTGGGGCGGTACTCCTACAATGAGCAGTTCTTC.